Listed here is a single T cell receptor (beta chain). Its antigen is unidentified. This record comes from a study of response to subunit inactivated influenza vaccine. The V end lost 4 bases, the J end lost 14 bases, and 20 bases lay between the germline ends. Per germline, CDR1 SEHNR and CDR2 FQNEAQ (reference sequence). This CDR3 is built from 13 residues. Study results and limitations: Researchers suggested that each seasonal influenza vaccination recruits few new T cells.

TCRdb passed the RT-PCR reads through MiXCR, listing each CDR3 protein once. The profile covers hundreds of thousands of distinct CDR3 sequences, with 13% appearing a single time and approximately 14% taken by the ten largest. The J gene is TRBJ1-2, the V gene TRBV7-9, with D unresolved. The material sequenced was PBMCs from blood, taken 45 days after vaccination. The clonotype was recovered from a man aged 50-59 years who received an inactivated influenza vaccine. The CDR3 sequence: CASSSQGKSAGTF. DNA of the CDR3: TGTGCCAGCAGCTCACAAGGGAAGTCCGCGGGGACCTTC.